These 28 T cell receptor beta chains originate from one sample sequenced in a study of beta chain features in type 1 diabetes. All of the isolated RNA was reverse transcribed, so expressed TCRB transcripts were sequenced. The method was immunoSEQ multiplex PCR; TCRdb's version includes in-frame clones alone and lacks a portion of them. The table includes 150,000 to 170,000 clones, over 7.5% detected once. Material for sequencing was central memory CD4+ T cells from blood. These receptors all stem from a man between 18 and 35 years old in good health.

This clone showed up just a few times. The gene calls are TRBV29-1 and TRBJ2-1; D unclear. The length of the CDR3 is 11 residues. The germline gives CDR1 SQVTM, CDR2 ANQGSEA. V lost 5 bases to trimming and J lost 8 bases, with 10 bases between them. The CDR3 here is CSVSNLDEQFF. The CDR3 bases are TGCAGCGTTTCCAACTTAGATGAGCAGTTCTTC.

At least ten counts were recorded for this clone. This chain joins TRBV28 and TRBJ2-7; a possible D gene is TRBD2 (6 bases). This CDR3 region has 14 residues. V gave up 2 bases and J gave up 0 bases, with 8 bases separating them. In germline, CDR1 is MDHEN, CDR2 SYDVKM. CDR3 region: CASSLQAGSYEQYF. The CDR3 DNA reads as TGTGCCAGCAGTTTACAAGCGGGCTCCTACGAGCAGTACTTC. The whole variable domain, remainder taken from reference TRBV28 and TRBJ2-7, is DVKVTQSSRYLVKRTGEKVFLECVQDMDHENMFWYRQDPGLGLRLIYFSYDVKMKEKGDIPEGYSVSREKKERFSLILESASTNQTSMYLCASSLQAGSYEQYFGPGTRLTVT.

The gene calls are TRBV2 and TRBJ1-2; D possibly corresponds to TRBD1 (6 bases). The V end was cut by 6 bases, the J end by 4 bases, with 18 bases between. The CDR3 totals 15 residues. Germline V gene sequence: CDR1 SNHLY, CDR2 FYNNEI. The DNA of the CDR3 is TGTGCCAGCAGAAACTTCAGGGGAAGGGGCTATGGCTACACCTTC. The encoded protein is CASRNFRGRGYGYTF.

This clone has just a few counts. The CDR3 loop is CASSTIGAGLYEQYF. CDR3 DNA sequence: TGTGCCAGTAGTACCATTGGGGCAGGGCTCTACGAGCAGTACTTC. This chain joins TRBV19 and TRBJ2-7; D perhaps matches TRBD1 (5 bases). Trimming stripped 4 bases from V and 3 bases from J, with 16 bases between. CDR1 and CDR2 (germline): LNHDA, SQIVND (reference sequence). The CDR3 is 15 amino acids.

This sequence joins TRBV27 and TRBJ2-7; 8 bases are shared with TRBD2. The CDR3 spans 17 residues. Germline V gene lookup returns CDR1 MNHEY and CDR2 SMNVEV (reference sequence). The ends lost 3 bases at V and 3 bases at J; junction bases unmatched: 13. The CDR3 DNA follows: TGTGCCAGCAGTTTCTACGGGGGGGACTTCCGGGGCTACGAGCAGTACTTC. As protein: CASSFYGGDFRGYEQYF.

This clone was counted between two and nine times. The gene calls are TRBV4-1 and TRBJ2-6, with 9 nucleotides matching TRBD1. J gave up 0 bases and V 0 bases, and 3 bases lay outside the gene matches. The CDR3 contains 18 residues. Germline V gene data show CDR1 as MGHRA and CDR2 as YSYEKL. The DNA for the CDR3 is TGCGCCAGCAGCCAAGAAGGGACAGGGATCTCTGGGGCCAACGTCCTGACTTTC. This gives the protein CASSQEGTGISGANVLTF.

The chain couples TRBV19 to TRBJ2-6; 9 nucleotides line up with TRBD1. Germline lookup yields CDR1 LNHDA and CDR2 SQIVND (reference sequence). Unmatched junction bases numbered 5, after V lost 8 bases and J lost 0 bases. This CDR3 is 16 amino acids long. CDR3 sequence (DNA): TGTGCCAGTGGGGACAGGGACTACTCTGGGGCCAACGTCCTGACTTTC. It translates to CASGDRDYSGANVLTF.

V usage is TRBV14 and J usage is TRBJ2-5; maybe TRBD2 (5 bases). Trimming left V 7 bases short and J 5 bases short, with 14 bases between. Germline V gene sequence: CDR1 SGHDN, CDR2 FVKESK. The CDR3 totals 13 residues. The CDR3 coding sequence is TGTGCCAGCACACCCGGGGTCGAGGAGACCCAGTACTTC. It translates to CASTPGVEETQYF.

This clone has a count of ten or more. The CDR3 DNA reads TGTGCCAGCAGCGTAGTAGCTAGCGGAGTCACAGATACGCAGTATTTT. Translated, it gives CASSVVASGVTDTQYF. The chain couples TRBV9 to TRBJ2-3; 7 positions agree with TRBD2. CDR1 and CDR2 from the germline V gene are SGDLS and YYNGEE. The ends lost 0 bases at V and 2 bases at J; junction bases unmatched: 6. This CDR3 region has 16 residues.

This clone has only a few counts. The chain carries TRBV5-1 and TRBJ2-1, with TRBD2 matching 12 bases. V lost 4 bases and J lost 7; bases outside the gene matches: 6. Germline CDR1 and CDR2: SGHRS and YFSETQ. The CDR3 length is 15 residues. The CDR3 sequence is CASSVLAGGENEQFF. CDR3 bases: TGCGCCAGCAGCGTGCTAGCGGGAGGGGAAAATGAGCAGTTCTTC.

This clone was recorded a few times. The J gene is TRBJ1-3, the V gene TRBV7-2, with a weak D call TRBD1 (5 bases). This CDR3 is 15 amino acids long. Germline loops: CDR1 SGHTA, CDR2 FQGNSA. V was cut by 6 bases and J by 1 base, with 13 bases left in between. The CDR3, as DNA: TGTGCCAGCAGTTTACTTACAGGATCTGGAAACACCATATATTTT. Protein: CASSLLTGSGNTIYF.

V and J are TRBV29-1 and TRBJ2-1, with TRBD1 identical over 7 bases. The V and J ends lost 3 bases and 7 bases, in that order; junction bases with no gene match: 3. The CDR3 spans 12 residues. Germline V gene data show CDR1 as SQVTM and CDR2 as ANQGSEA. The CDR3 sequence: CSVEADRNEQFF. For the CDR3, the DNA is TGCAGCGTTGAGGCGGACAGGAATGAGCAGTTCTTC.

The V gene is TRBV28, the J gene TRBJ2-7, with 12 bases aligning to TRBD2. The CDR3 has 15 residues. The ends lost 5 bases at V and 5 bases at J; junction bases unmatched: 7. Germline V CDR1 and CDR2: MDHEN, SYDVKM. CDR3 residues: CASSPGTSGWDEQYF. The CDR3 nucleotides are TGTGCCAGCAGTCCAGGGACTAGCGGGTGGGACGAGCAGTACTTC.

J is TRBJ2-1 and V is TRBV5-1, with D perhaps TRBD2 (5 bases). The V gene lost 2 bases and the J gene lost 7 bases, with 16 bases spanning the gap. CDR3 length equals 15 residues. Looked up from germline, CDR1 is SGHRS and CDR2 is YFSETQ. The DNA for the CDR3 is TGCGCCAGCAGCTTAACTAGGACCGGATTAAATGAGCAGTTCTTC. This gives the protein CASSLTRTGLNEQFF. Full variable domain (rest looked up from reference TRBV5-1 and TRBJ2-1): KAGVTQTPRYLIKTRGQQVTLSCSPISGHRSVSWYQQTPGQGLQFLFEYFSETQRNKGNFPGRFSGRQFSNSRSEMNVSTLELGDSALYLCASSLTRTGLNEQFFGPGTRLTVL.

Only a few counts were recorded for this clone. The chain links TRBV7-2 to TRBJ1-2, with 11 positions matching TRBD1. V shed 1 base, J shed 4 bases, and the junction held 11 bases outside the gene matches. Germline CDR1 SGHTA, CDR2 FQGNSA. The CDR3 length is 18 residues. The CDR3 DNA is TGTGCCAGCAGCTTAGTTTCGGACAGGGGGCAGGGCAGCTATGGCTACACCTTC. Translated: CASSLVSDRGQGSYGYTF. The full variable domain, its missing parts supplied by reference TRBV7-2 and TRBJ1-2, is GAGVSQSPSNKVTEKGKDVELRCDPISGHTALYWYRQSLGQGLEFLIYFQGNSAPDKSGLPSDRFSAERTGGSVSTLTIQRTQQEDSAVYLCASSLVSDRGQGSYGYTFGSGTRLTVV.

The chain employs TRBV25-1 and TRBJ2-3; the match to TRBD2 covers 7 bases. The germline V gene has CDR1 MGHDK and CDR2 SYGVNS. The CDR3 has 15 amino acids. V was clipped by 3 bases and J by 2 bases; unmatched bases: 5. The CDR3 nucleotides read TGTGCCAGCAGTGACACTAGCGTCCTCACAGATACGCAGTATTTT. Translating gives CASSDTSVLTDTQYF.

The chain uses TRBV18 and TRBJ2-6; no firm D call. The CDR3 is 14 residues long. CDR1 is KGHSH and CDR2 is LQKENI in the germline V gene. Deletions cut 3 bases from V and 0 bases from J, with 3 bases between. CDR3 nucleotide sequence: TGTGCCAGCTCACCGGCCTCTGGGGCCAACGTCCTGACTTTC. Its protein product is CASSPASGANVLTF.

The rearrangement uses TRBV9 and TRBJ2-7; 9 bases match TRBD1. V shed 2 bases, J shed 3 bases, and the junction held 6 bases outside the gene matches. The CDR3 covers 15 residues. Germline CDR1 is SGDLS and CDR2 is YYNGEE. This CDR3 reads CASSVAGQGNYEQYF. The DNA of the CDR3 is TGTGCCAGCAGCGTCGCGGGACAGGGAAACTACGAGCAGTACTTC. The full variable domain, rest sourced from reference TRBV9 and TRBJ2-7, is DSGVTQTPKHLITATGQRVTLRCSPRSGDLSVYWYQQSLDQGLQFLIQYYNGEERAKGNILERFSAQQFPDLHSELNLSSLELGDSALYFCASSVAGQGNYEQYFGPGTRLTVT.

The genes are TRBV16 and TRBJ2-1; 8 nucleotides line up with TRBD2. V lost 3 bases to trimming and J lost 5 bases; unmatched junction nucleotides: 12. Germline values: CDR1 KGHSY, CDR2 FQNENV. There are 17 residues in the CDR3. The CDR3 protein is CASSHNLVSGTNNEQFF. Here the CDR3 DNA reads TGTGCCAGCAGCCACAATCTGGTTAGCGGGACGAACAATGAGCAGTTCTTC.

V is TRBV9 and J is TRBJ2-7; perhaps TRBD1 as D (6 bases). The CDR3 consists of 14 residues. Trimming took 0 bases from V and 3 from J, leaving 10 bases between them. The germline V gene has CDR1 SGDLS and CDR2 YYNGEE. CDR3 amino acids: CASSVATGDYEQYF. For the CDR3, the DNA is TGTGCCAGCAGCGTAGCGACAGGAGACTACGAGCAGTACTTC.

This clone occurred a few times. The gene calls are TRBV7-2 and TRBJ1-5; D is unresolved. CDR1 SGHTA and CDR2 FQGNSA come from the germline V gene. Trimming took 5 bases from V and 4 from J, leaving 9 bases between them. The CDR3 runs to 13 residues. The chain's CDR3 is CASSPTQNQPQHF. DNA for the CDR3: TGTGCCAGCAGCCCAACACAGAATCAGCCCCAGCATTTT.

This sequence joins TRBV9 and TRBJ2-6, with a weak D call TRBD1 (6 bases). The CDR3 loop spans 19 amino acids. V lost 3 bases and J 1 base, leaving 20 bases between the germline ends. Germline CDR1 is SGDLS and CDR2 is YYNGEE. CDR3 DNA sequence: TGTGCCAGCAGCGACCAAAGACAGGTCTCGATATCTGGGGCCAACGTCCTGACTTTC. Translated: CASSDQRQVSISGANVLTF.

The J gene is TRBJ2-2, the V gene TRBV6-5; 10 bases match TRBD2. With 4 bases clipped from V and 1 base from J, the junction kept 3 bases outside the gene matches. Germline CDR1 reads MNHEY; CDR2 reads SVGAGI. The CDR3 totals 16 residues. DNA of the CDR3: TGTGCCAGCAGTTCCTGGACTAGCGGGAACACCGGGGAGCTGTTTTTT. Its protein is CASSSWTSGNTGELFF.

This clone showed up just a few times. The rearrangement links TRBV7-2 to TRBJ1-1; 8 bases map to TRBD1. Losses at the gene ends were 6 bases for V and 7 bases for J; bases not matched to a gene: 7. This CDR3 spans 13 amino acids. Germline loops: CDR1 SGHTA, CDR2 FQGNSA. The CDR3 DNA reads as TGTGCCAGCAGGTGGACAGGGAAGGATGAAGCTTTCTTT. This gives the protein CASRWTGKDEAFF.

This rearrangement joins TRBV7-2 to TRBJ2-4; a possible D gene is TRBD2 (6 bases). Germline lookup yields CDR1 SGHTA and CDR2 FQGNSA. V lost 1 base, J lost 6 bases, and 13 bases lay in between. This CDR3 has 15 residues. DNA for the CDR3: TGTGCCAGCAGCTTAGGGGGTAGCGGTGGAAACATTCAGTACTTC. It codes for CASSLGGSGGNIQYF. The whole variable domain, filled in from reference TRBV7-2 and TRBJ2-4, reads GAGVSQSPSNKVTEKGKDVELRCDPISGHTALYWYRQSLGQGLEFLIYFQGNSAPDKSGLPSDRFSAERTGGSVSTLTIQRTQQEDSAVYLCASSLGGSGGNIQYFGAGTRLSVL.

This clone was observed a few times. The chain couples TRBV7-9 to TRBJ1-3, with D possibly matching TRBD1 (6 bases). Germline values: CDR1 SEHNR, CDR2 FQNEAQ (reference sequence). The germline V and J ends were trimmed by 0 bases and 2 bases, with 14 bases remaining between them. The length of the CDR3 is 17 residues. CDR3 sequence reads: CASSLAQFGQPGNTIYF. The CDR3 DNA sequence: TGTGCCAGCAGCTTAGCGCAATTCGGACAGCCTGGAAACACCATATATTTT. The variable domain in full, completed from reference TRBV7-9 and TRBJ1-3, reads DTGVSQNPRHKITKRGQNVTFRCDPISEHNRLYWYRQTLGQGPEFLTYFQNEAQLEKSRLLSDRFSAERPKGSFSTLEIQRTEQGDSAMYLCASSLAQFGQPGNTIYFGEGSWLTVV.

Details on this clone: Other DNA sequences of this sample code for an identical CDR3. V usage is TRBV5-1 and J usage is TRBJ2-7, with D perhaps TRBD1 (5 bases). Per the germline V gene, CDR1 is SGHRS and CDR2 is YFSETQ. This CDR3 comprises 14 residues. V lost 0 bases and J 0 bases, leaving 7 bases between the germline ends. CDR3 protein: CASSLDRSSYEQYF. CDR3 bases: TGCGCCAGCAGCTTGGACAGGTCCTCCTACGAGCAGTACTTC.

The chain is built from TRBV2 and TRBJ1-4, with D unresolved. Trimming shortened V by 7 bases and J by 4 bases, and 4 bases separated the two germline ends. Germline CDR1 and CDR2: SNHLY and FYNNEI. The CDR3 sequence is 11 residues long. The CDR3 reads CASTYNEKLFF. The CDR3 nucleotides are TGTGCCAGCACTTATAATGAAAAACTGTTTTTT.